This T cell receptor (beta chain) was sequenced in a study of neurological immune-mediated disorders. Per germline, CDR1 SGDLS and CDR2 YYNGEE. V shed 4 bases and J 4 bases; nucleotides not matched to a gene: 4. The CDR3 contains 13 residues. TCRdb ran MiXCR on the 5' RACE reads and lists one entry per CDR3 protein. The table includes about 18,000 distinct CDR3 sequences, 14% detected once. 1 million sorted CD4+ or CD8+ T cells made each library. Ten or more counts support this clonotype. Sequenced material: CD4+ T cells from blood. The clonotype was recovered from an older woman with HTLV-1-associated myelopathy (HAM/TSP). The chain recombines TRBV9 with TRBJ1-2, with TRBD1 identical over 7 bases. CDR3 amino acids: CASSPRDSYGYTF. DNA for the CDR3: TGTGCCAGCAGCCCAAGGGACAGCTATGGCTACACCTTC.